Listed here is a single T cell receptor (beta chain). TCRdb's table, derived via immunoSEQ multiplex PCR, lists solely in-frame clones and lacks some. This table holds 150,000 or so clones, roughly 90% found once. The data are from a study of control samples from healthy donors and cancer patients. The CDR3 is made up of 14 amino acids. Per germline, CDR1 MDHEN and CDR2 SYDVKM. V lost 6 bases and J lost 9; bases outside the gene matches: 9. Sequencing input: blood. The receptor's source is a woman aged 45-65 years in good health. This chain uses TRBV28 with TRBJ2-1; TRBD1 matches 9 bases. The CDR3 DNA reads TGTGCCAGCAGGGGGGGACAGGGAGTCGGTGAGCAGTTCTTC. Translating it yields CASRGGQGVGEQFF.